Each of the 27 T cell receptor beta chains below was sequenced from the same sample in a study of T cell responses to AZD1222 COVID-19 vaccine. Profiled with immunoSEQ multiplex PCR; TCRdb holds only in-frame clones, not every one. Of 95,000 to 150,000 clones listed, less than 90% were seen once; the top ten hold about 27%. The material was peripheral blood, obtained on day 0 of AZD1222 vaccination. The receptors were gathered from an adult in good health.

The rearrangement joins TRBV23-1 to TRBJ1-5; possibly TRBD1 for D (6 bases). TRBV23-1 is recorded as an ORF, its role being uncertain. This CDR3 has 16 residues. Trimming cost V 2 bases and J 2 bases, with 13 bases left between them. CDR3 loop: CASSQGDTAGNQPQHF. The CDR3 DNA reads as TGCGCCAGCAGTCAAGGGGACACCGCCGGCAATCAGCCCCAGCATTTT.

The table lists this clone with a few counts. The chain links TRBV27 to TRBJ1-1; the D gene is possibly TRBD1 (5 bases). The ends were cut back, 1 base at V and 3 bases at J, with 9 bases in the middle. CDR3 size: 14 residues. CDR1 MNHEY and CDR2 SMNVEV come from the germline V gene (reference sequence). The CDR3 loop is CASSLWGGDTEAFF. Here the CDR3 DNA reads TGTGCCAGCAGTTTATGGGGGGGGGACACTGAAGCTTTCTTT.

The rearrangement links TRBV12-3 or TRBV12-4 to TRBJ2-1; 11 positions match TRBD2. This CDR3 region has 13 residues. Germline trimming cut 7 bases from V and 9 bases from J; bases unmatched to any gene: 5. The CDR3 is CASTLAGGGEQFF. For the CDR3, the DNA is TGTGCCAGCACCCTAGCGGGGGGCGGTGAGCAGTTCTTC.

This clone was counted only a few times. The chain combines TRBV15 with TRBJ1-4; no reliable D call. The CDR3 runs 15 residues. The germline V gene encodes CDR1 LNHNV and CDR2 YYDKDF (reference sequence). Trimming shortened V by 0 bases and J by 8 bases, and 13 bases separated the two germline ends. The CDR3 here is CATSREIQAAEKLFF. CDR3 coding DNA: TGTGCCACCAGCAGAGAAATCCAGGCGGCGGAAAAACTGTTTTTT.

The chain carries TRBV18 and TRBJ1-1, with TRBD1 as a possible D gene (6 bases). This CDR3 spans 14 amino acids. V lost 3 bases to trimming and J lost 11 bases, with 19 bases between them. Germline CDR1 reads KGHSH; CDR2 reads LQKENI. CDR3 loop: CASSPPGGGLGAFF. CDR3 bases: TGTGCCAGCTCACCGCCCGGCGGGGGCCTGGGGGCTTTCTTT.

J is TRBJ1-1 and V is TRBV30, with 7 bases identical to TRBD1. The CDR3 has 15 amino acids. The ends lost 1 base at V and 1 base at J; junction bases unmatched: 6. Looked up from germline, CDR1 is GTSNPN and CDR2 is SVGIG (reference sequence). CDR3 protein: CAWSAWDRPNTEAFF. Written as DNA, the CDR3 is TGTGCCTGGAGTGCCTGGGACAGACCGAACACTGAAGCTTTCTTT.

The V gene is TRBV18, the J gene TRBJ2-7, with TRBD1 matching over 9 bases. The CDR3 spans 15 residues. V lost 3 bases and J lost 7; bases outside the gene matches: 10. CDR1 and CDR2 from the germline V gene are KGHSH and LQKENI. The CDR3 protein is CASSPGGQGKGEQYF. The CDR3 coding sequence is TGTGCCAGCTCACCGGGGGGACAGGGTAAGGGAGAGCAGTACTTC.

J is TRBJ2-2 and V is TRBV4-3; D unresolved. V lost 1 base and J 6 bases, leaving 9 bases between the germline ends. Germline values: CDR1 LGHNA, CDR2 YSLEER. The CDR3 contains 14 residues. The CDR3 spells CASSQGFYSGELFF. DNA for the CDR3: TGCGCCAGCAGCCAAGGTTTCTATTCCGGGGAGCTGTTTTTT.

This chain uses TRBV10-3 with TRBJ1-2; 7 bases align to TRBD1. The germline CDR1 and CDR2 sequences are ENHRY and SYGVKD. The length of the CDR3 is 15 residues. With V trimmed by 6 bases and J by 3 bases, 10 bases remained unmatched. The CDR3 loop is CAIRETGVKDYGYTF. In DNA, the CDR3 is TGTGCCATCAGGGAAACAGGGGTGAAAGACTATGGCTACACCTTC.

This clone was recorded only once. The CDR3 protein is CASSSGGNMNTEAFF. DNA for the CDR3: TGTGCCAGTAGTTCGGGGGGGAACATGAACACTGAAGCTTTCTTT. This chain joins TRBV19 and TRBJ1-1, with D perhaps TRBD1 (5 bases). The CDR3 is made up of 15 amino acids. Germline assignment: CDR1 LNHDA and CDR2 SQIVND (reference sequence). V lost 5 bases and J lost 0, with 13 bases in between.

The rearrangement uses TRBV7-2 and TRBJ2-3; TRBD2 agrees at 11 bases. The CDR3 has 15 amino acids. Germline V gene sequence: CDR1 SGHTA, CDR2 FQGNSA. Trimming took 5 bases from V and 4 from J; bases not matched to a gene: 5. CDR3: CASSPLAGAPDTQYF. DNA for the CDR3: TGTGCCAGCAGCCCACTAGCGGGAGCCCCAGATACGCAGTATTTT.

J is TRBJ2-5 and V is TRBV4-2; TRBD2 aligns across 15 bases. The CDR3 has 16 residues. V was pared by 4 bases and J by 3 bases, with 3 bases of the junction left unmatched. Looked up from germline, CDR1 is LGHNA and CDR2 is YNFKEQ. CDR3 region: CASSLGLAGGKETQYF. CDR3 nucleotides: TGTGCCAGCAGCCTAGGACTAGCGGGAGGGAAAGAGACCCAGTACTTC.

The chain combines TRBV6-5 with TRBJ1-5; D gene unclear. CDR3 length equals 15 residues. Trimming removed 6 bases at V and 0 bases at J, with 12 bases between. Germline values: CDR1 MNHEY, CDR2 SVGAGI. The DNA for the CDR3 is TGTGCCAGCAGATTGACGGTCTATAGCAATCAGCCCCAGCATTTT. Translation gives CASRLTVYSNQPQHF.

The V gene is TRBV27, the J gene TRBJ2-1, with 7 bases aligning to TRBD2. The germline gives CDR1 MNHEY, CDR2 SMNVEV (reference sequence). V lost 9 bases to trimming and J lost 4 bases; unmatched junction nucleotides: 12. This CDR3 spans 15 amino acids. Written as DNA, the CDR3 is TGTGCCAGTTCCCGTTTGAGCGGGAATTACAATGAGCAGTTCTTC. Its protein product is CASSRLSGNYNEQFF.

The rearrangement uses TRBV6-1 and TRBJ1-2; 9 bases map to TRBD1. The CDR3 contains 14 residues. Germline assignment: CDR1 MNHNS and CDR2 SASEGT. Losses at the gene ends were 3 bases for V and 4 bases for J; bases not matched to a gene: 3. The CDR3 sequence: CASSDLQGAYGYTF. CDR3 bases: TGTGCCAGCAGTGACCTACAGGGGGCCTATGGCTACACCTTC.

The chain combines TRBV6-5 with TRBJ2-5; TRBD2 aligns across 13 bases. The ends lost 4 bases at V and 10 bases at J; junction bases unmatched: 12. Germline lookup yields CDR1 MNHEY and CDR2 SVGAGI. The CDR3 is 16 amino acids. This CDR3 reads CASSFSTPTSGGIQYF. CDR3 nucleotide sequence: TGTGCCAGCAGTTTCTCGACTCCGACTAGCGGGGGGATCCAGTACTTC.

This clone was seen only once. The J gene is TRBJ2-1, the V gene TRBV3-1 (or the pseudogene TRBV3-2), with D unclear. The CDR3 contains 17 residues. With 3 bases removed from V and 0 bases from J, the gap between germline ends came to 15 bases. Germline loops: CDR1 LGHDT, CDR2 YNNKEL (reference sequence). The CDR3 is CASSQAAPYSSYNEQFF. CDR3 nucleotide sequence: TGTGCCAGCAGCCAGGCAGCCCCCTATAGCTCCTACAATGAGCAGTTCTTC.

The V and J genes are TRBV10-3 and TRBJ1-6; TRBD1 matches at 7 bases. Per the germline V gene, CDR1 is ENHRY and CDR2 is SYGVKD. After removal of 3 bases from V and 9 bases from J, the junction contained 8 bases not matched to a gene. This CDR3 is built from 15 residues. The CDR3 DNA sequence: TGTGCCATCAGTGAAAGGGGGCCTCGGGGTTCACCCCTCCACTTT. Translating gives CAISERGPRGSPLHF.

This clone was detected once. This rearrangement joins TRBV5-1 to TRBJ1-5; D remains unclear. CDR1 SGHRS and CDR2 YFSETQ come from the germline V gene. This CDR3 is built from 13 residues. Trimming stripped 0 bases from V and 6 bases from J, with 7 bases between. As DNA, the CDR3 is TGCGCCAGCAGCTTGGAGTTCGGTCAGCCCCAGCATTTT. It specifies CASSLEFGQPQHF. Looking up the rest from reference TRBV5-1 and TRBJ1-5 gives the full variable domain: KAGVTQTPRYLIKTRGQQVTLSCSPISGHRSVSWYQQTPGQGLQFLFEYFSETQRNKGNFPGRFSGRQFSNSRSEMNVSTLELGDSALYLCASSLEFGQPQHFGDGTRLSIL.

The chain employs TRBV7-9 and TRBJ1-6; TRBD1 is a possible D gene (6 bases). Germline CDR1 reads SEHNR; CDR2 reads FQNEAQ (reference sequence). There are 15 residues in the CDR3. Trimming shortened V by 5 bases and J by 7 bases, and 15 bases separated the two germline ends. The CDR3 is CASSPWTDPNSPLHF. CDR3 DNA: TGTGCCAGCAGCCCGTGGACAGATCCGAATTCACCCCTCCACTTT.

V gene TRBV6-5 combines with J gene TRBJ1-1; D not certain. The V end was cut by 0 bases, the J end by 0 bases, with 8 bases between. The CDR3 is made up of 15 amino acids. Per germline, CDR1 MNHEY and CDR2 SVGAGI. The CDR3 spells CASSYSTYVNTEAFF. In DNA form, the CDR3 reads TGTGCCAGCAGTTACTCCACTTACGTGAACACTGAAGCTTTCTTT.

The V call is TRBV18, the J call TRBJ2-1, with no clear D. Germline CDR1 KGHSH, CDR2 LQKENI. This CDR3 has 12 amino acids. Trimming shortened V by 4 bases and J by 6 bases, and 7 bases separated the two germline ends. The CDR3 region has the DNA TGTGCCAGCTCACTTTCGAGCAATGAGCAGTTCTTC. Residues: CASSLSSNEQFF.

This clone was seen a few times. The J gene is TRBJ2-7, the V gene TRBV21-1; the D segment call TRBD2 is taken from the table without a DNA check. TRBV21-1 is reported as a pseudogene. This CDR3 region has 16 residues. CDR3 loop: CASSKVRAGPSYEQYF. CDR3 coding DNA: TGTGCCAGCAGCAAAGTGAGGGCAGGTCCCTCCTACGAGCAGTACTTC.

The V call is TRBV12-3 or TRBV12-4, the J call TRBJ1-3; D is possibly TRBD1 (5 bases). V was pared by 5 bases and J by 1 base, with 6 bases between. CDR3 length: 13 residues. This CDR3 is CASSQGSGNTIYF. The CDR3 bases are TGTGCCAGCAGTCAGGGATCTGGAAACACCATATATTTT.

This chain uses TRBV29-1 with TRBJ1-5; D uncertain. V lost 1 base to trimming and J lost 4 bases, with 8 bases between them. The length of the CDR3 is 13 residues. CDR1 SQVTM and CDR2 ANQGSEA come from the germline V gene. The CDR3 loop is CSVEGEGNQPQHF. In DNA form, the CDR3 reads TGCAGCGTTGAAGGTGAGGGAAATCAGCCCCAGCATTTT.

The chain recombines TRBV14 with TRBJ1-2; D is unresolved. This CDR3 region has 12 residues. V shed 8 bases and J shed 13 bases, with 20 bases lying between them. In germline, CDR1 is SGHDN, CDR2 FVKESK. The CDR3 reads CASHPGRPPFTF. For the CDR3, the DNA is TGTGCCAGCCACCCGGGCAGGCCTCCCTTCACCTTC.

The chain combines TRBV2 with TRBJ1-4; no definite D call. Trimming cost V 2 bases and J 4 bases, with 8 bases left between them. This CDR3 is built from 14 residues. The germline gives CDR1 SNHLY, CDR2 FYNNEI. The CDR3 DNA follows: TGTGCCAGCAGTGAAACAGTGGGTAATGAAAAACTGTTTTTT. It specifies CASSETVGNEKLFF.